These 24 T cell receptor beta chains originate from one sample sequenced in a study of Ad26.COV2.S vaccination and SARS-CoV-2 variants. Here immunoSEQ multiplex PCR was the method, and the copy in TCRdb shows in-frame clones only, minus some. In the table there are about 420,000 clones, approximately 87% of which are singletons. Regarding treatment: 19 received Ad26.COV2.S at low or high dose, single or two shots; five or six received placebo; per-sample allocation not given. Sampling happened 63 days after the first vaccine or placebo injection. Sequencing used peripheral blood, obtained in a trial of Ad26.COV2.S vaccine versus placebo. The receptors were gathered from a person aged 18-65 years who received the Ad26.COV2.S COVID-19 vaccine or a placebo.

DNA of the CDR3: TGTGCCAGCAGCGTAGGGTTAGGGGGCATTCCTAAGCAGTTCTTC. As protein: CASSVGLGGIPKQFF. The chain has TRBV9 and TRBJ2-1, with TRBD1 matching 7 bases. With V trimmed by 0 bases and J by 11 bases, 11 bases remained unmatched. The length of the CDR3 is 15 residues. Germline lookup yields CDR1 SGDLS and CDR2 YYNGEE. Complete variable domain (other parts from reference TRBV9 and TRBJ2-1): DSGVTQTPKHLITATGQRVTLRCSPRSGDLSVYWYQQSLDQGLQFLIQYYNGEERAKGNILERFSAQQFPDLHSELNLSSLELGDSALYFCASSVGLGGIPKQFFGPGTRLTVL.

The V and J genes are TRBV5-1 and TRBJ1-2; unclear D gene. This CDR3 is built from 12 residues. CDR1 is SGHRS, CDR2 YFSETQ, per germline. Trimming left V 0 bases short and J 8 bases short, with 8 bases between. The CDR3, as DNA: TGCGCCAGCAGCTTGGGCGGGAAGGGCTACACCTTC. It encodes CASSLGGKGYTF.

The chain employs TRBV5-4 and TRBJ2-3; 8 nucleotides line up with TRBD2. Germline V gives CDR1 SGHNT, CDR2 YYREEE (reference sequence). There are 17 residues in the CDR3. The V segment lost 0 bases and the J segment 0 bases; nucleotides outside the gene matches: 6. CDR3 loop: CASSLGGRGESTDTQYF. The CDR3 DNA reads as TGTGCCAGCAGCTTGGGTGGGCGGGGGGAAAGCACAGATACGCAGTATTTT.

This chain uses TRBV19 with TRBJ1-2; 9 nucleotides agree with TRBD1. CDR3 size: 12 residues. V was pared by 8 bases and J by 3 bases, with 1 base of the junction left unmatched. Germline CDR1 is LNHDA and CDR2 is SQIVND (reference sequence). The CDR3, as DNA: TGTGCCAGTGGGGACAGGGACTATGGCTACACCTTC. Its translation: CASGDRDYGYTF.

The chain links TRBV7-9 to TRBJ1-2, with TRBD1 as a possible D gene (6 bases). This CDR3 region has 13 residues. V was pared by 3 bases and J by 2 bases, with 7 bases between. Per germline, CDR1 SEHNR and CDR2 FQNEAQ (reference sequence). CDR3 nucleotide sequence: TGTGCCAGCAGCTTGGACAGCAACTATGGCTACACCTTC. Protein product: CASSLDSNYGYTF.

This clone was counted between two and nine times. This chain uses TRBV15 with TRBJ2-3; TRBD1 might be the D (6 bases). CDR1 is LNHNV, CDR2 YYDKDF, per germline (reference sequence). The CDR3 consists of 16 residues. Between the trimmed V and J ends, which lost 1 base and 2 bases, there was a span of 13 bases. The CDR3 here is CATSRGEGHLTDTQYF. CDR3 bases: TGTGCCACCAGCAGAGGAGAGGGACACCTCACAGATACGCAGTATTTT.

This chain joins TRBV30 and TRBJ2-7; D might be TRBD2 (5 bases). Germline CDR1 reads GTSNPN; CDR2 reads SVGIG (reference sequence). The CDR3 loop spans 13 amino acids. V dropped 1 base and J dropped 7 bases, with 14 bases sitting between them. For the CDR3, the DNA is TGTGCCTGGAGTGGGGGTGGCTCGGGGGAGCAGTACTTC. This gives the protein CAWSGGGSGEQYF.

This clone was counted between two and nine times. CDR3 sequence: CASSLVWQAGQYF. CDR3 bases: TGTGCCAGCAGCTTAGTGTGGCAGGCAGGGCAGTACTTC. The chain uses TRBV11-2 and TRBJ2-7; D gene uncertain. The CDR3 extends over 13 amino acids. CDR1 and CDR2 from the germline V gene are SGHAT and FQNNGV. V lost 1 base, J lost 9 bases, and 13 bases lay in between.

The V gene is TRBV6-5, the J gene TRBJ2-1, with TRBD2 matching 10 bases. The germline V gene has CDR1 MNHEY and CDR2 SVGAGI. Trimming at V came to 0 bases and at J to 4 bases, leaving 3 bases not matched to a gene. This CDR3 is built from 16 residues. Here the CDR3 DNA reads TGTGCCAGCAGTTACTCGATAGCGGGGGGTTACAATGAGCAGTTCTTC. It encodes CASSYSIAGGYNEQFF.

This chain uses TRBV7-6 with TRBJ2-7, with TRBD1 matching over 8 bases. V dropped 5 bases and J dropped 2; count of bases not matched to a gene: 5. Germline CDR1 and CDR2: SGHVS and FNYEAQ. The CDR3 runs 14 residues. The CDR3 coding sequence is TGTGCCAGCAGCCCCATGACAGGGGCCTACGAGCAGTACTTC. Protein sequence: CASSPMTGAYEQYF.

The chain links TRBV30 to TRBJ1-5, with 8 bases aligning to TRBD1. J was trimmed by 2 bases and V by 2 bases; bases with no gene match: 5. From germline, CDR1 is GTSNPN and CDR2 SVGIG (reference sequence). This CDR3 comprises 15 residues. The CDR3 DNA sequence: TGTGCCTGGAGTTCACGGACAGGGCGCAATCAGCCCCAGCATTTT. Translation: CAWSSRTGRNQPQHF.

The chain joins TRBV4-1 to TRBJ1-5; no firm D call. CDR3 size: 15 residues. V lost 4 bases, J lost 0 bases, and 10 bases lay in between. Per the germline V gene, CDR1 is MGHRA and CDR2 is YSYEKL. In nucleotides, the CDR3 is TGCGCCAGCAGCCGAGGGCACTATAGCAATCAGCCCCAGCATTTT. It translates to CASSRGHYSNQPQHF.

Comments on this clone: A much larger clone sits a single nucleotide away, making a read error possible. The chain uses TRBV6-2 or TRBV6-3 and TRBJ2-5, with D uncertain. The CDR3 extends over 11 amino acids. V gave up 4 bases and J gave up 3 bases, with 3 bases separating them. Germline lookup yields CDR1 MNHEY and CDR2 SVGEGT. The CDR3 loop reads CASSFKETQYF. The CDR3 DNA follows: TGTGCCAGCAGTTTTAAAGAGACCCAGTACTTC.

This chain connects TRBV6-1 to TRBJ2-3; 11 bases line up with TRBD2. Looked up from germline, CDR1 is MNHNS and CDR2 is SASEGT. CDR3 length equals 16 residues. V was pared by 4 bases and J by 4 bases, with 7 bases of the junction left unmatched. This CDR3 reads CASSGSGGGQPDTQYF. Here the CDR3 DNA reads TGTGCCAGCAGTGGTAGCGGGGGGGGGCAGCCAGATACGCAGTATTTT.

The chain uses TRBV9 and TRBJ2-5; 7 nucleotides agree with TRBD2. V was pared by 3 bases and J by 0 bases, with 5 bases of the junction left unmatched. Germline V gene lookup returns CDR1 SGDLS and CDR2 YYNGEE. The CDR3 runs to 15 residues. The CDR3 DNA sequence: TGTGCCAGCAGCGGGCGGGGGTCCGACCAAGAGACCCAGTACTTC. This translates into CASSGRGSDQETQYF.

The rearrangement uses TRBV7-8 and TRBJ1-5; TRBD1 agrees at 8 bases. This CDR3 has 14 amino acids. With V trimmed by 5 bases and J by 7 bases, 7 bases remained unmatched. Germline V CDR1 and CDR2: SGHVS, FQNEAQ. The CDR3 DNA reads as TGTGCCAGCAGCCCATCAGGGGGCTGGCAGCCCCAGCATTTT. Residues: CASSPSGGWQPQHF.

This chain uses TRBV6-2 or TRBV6-3 with TRBJ2-5, with D perhaps given as TRBD1 or TRBD2 (5 bases each). Deletions cut 2 bases from V and 2 bases from J, with 9 bases between. Per germline, CDR1 MNHEY and CDR2 SVGEGT. The CDR3 spans 14 residues. The CDR3 region is CASSYGGGQETQYF. Here the CDR3 DNA reads TGTGCCAGCAGTTACGGGGGTGGGCAAGAGACCCAGTACTTC.

The chain couples TRBV20-1 to TRBJ2-7; 7 positions agree with TRBD2. Per the germline V gene, CDR1 is DFQATT and CDR2 is SNEGSKA (reference sequence). This CDR3 region has 11 residues. The trim removed 6 bases at V and 6 bases at J, leaving 5 bases unmatched. CDR3 nucleotides: TGCAGTGCAGGGAGGGTTGGCGAGCAGTACTTC. It codes for CSAGRVGEQYF.

The count of this clone is one. The chain uses TRBV28 and TRBJ1-3; TRBD1 matches at 8 bases. The ends lost 11 bases at V and 3 bases at J; junction bases unmatched: 9. Germline values: CDR1 MDHEN, CDR2 SYDVKM. The CDR3 covers 14 residues. CDR3 sequence: CALKRTGIGNTIYF. The CDR3 DNA reads as TGTGCCCTAAAGAGGACAGGGATTGGAAACACCATATATTTT.

V is TRBV4-3 and J is TRBJ2-3, with TRBD2 matching over 10 bases. With 0 bases clipped from V and 6 bases from J, the junction kept 3 bases outside the gene matches. This CDR3 contains 15 residues. Germline CDR1 reads LGHNA; CDR2 reads YSLEER. The CDR3 sequence: CASSQDSGGRDTQYF. The CDR3 DNA sequence: TGCGCCAGCAGCCAAGATAGCGGGGGGCGGGATACGCAGTATTTT.

The J gene is TRBJ2-5, the V gene TRBV4-1, with 9 bases lining up with TRBD1. Germline trimming cut 4 bases from V and 5 bases from J; bases unmatched to any gene: 14. The germline gives CDR1 MGHRA, CDR2 YSYEKL. The length of the CDR3 is 17 residues. The CDR3 reads CASSLGQGGFSSETQYF. DNA of the CDR3: TGCGCCAGCAGCCTGGGACAGGGAGGGTTTTCGTCGGAGACCCAGTACTTC.

The chain is built from TRBV5-1 and TRBJ1-3; TRBD1 is a possible D gene (5 bases). The CDR3 sequence is 14 residues long. Germline-derived CDR1 and CDR2 are SGHRS and YFSETQ. V was trimmed by 2 bases and J by 2 bases, leaving 8 bases between them. Here the CDR3 DNA reads TGCGCCAGCAGCTTCGGGACGCCTGGAAACACCATATATTTT. It specifies CASSFGTPGNTIYF.

The count of this clone is one. The J gene is TRBJ2-2, the V gene TRBV6-6; TRBD1 matches 7 bases. J lost 4 bases, V lost 0 bases, and 2 bases had no gene match. The CDR3 extends over 15 amino acids. Per germline, CDR1 MNHNY and CDR2 SVGAGI (reference sequence). CDR3 in amino acids: CASSYSAGGTGELFF. The CDR3 nucleotides read TGTGCCAGCAGTTACTCTGCAGGGGGCACCGGGGAGCTGTTTTTT.

V usage is TRBV4-3 and J usage is TRBJ2-3; either TRBD1 or TRBD2 may fit D (5 bases each). This CDR3 comprises 15 residues. Per the germline V gene, CDR1 is LGHNA and CDR2 is YSLEER. With 0 bases removed from V and 4 bases from J, the gap between germline ends came to 11 bases. The CDR3 protein is CASSQEPGDADTQYF. In DNA, the CDR3 is TGCGCCAGCAGCCAAGAACCCGGGGACGCAGATACGCAGTATTTT.